The 27 T cell receptor beta chains presented below share a single source sample, sequenced in a study of vaccination and CD4 T cells after COVID-19. Cultured CD4+ T cells had their DNA profiled by the Oncomine TCR Beta short-read assay. TCRdb re-analysed the PCR reads in MiXCR, keeping a single row per CDR3 protein. The sample shows thousands of distinct CDR3 sequences, about 47% of them seen only once. Treatment reported: roughly ten-day PBMC culture with coronavirus spike peptide pools or control peptides (ViraFEST assay). For these receptors, no antigen is known. The specimen sequenced was CD4+ T cells from blood, cultured in vitro. The receptor source for this set is a human donor who had recovered from COVID-19.

This sequence joins TRBV9 and TRBJ2-5; possibly TRBD1 for D (5 bases). CDR1 is SGDLS, CDR2 YYNGEE, per germline. V was shortened by 1 base and J by 5 bases, with 9 bases between the two germline ends. This CDR3 has 13 residues. The CDR3 is CASSVQGSETQYF. The CDR3 nucleotides are TGTGCCAGCAGCGTACAGGGAAGCGAGACCCAGTACTTC. Supplemented by reference TRBV9 and TRBJ2-5, the full variable domain reads DSGVTQTPKHLITATGQRVTLRCSPRSGDLSVYWYQQSLDQGLQFLIQYYNGEERAKGNILERFSAQQFPDLHSELNLSSLELGDSALYFCASSVQGSETQYFGPGTRLLVL.

This clonotype was detected a few times. CDR3 amino acids: CASSPQGLAGGRFTGELFF. As DNA, the CDR3 is TGTGCCAGCTCACCACAGGGACTAGCGGGAGGACGCTTCACCGGGGAGCTGTTTTTT. The chain joins TRBV18 to TRBJ2-2, with 15 bases lining up with TRBD2. V trimming: 1 base; J trimming: 4 bases; junction bases outside the gene matches: 7. The CDR3 length is 19 residues. The V gene's germline CDR1 is KGHSH and CDR2 LQKENI. Full variable domain (rest looked up from reference TRBV18 and TRBJ2-2): NAGVMQNPRHLVRRRGQEARLRCSPMKGHSHVYWYRQLPEEGLKFMVYLQKENIIDESGMPKERFSAEFPKEGPSILRIQQVVRGDSAAYFCASSPQGLAGGRFTGELFFGEGSRLTVL.

In its sample, this clonotype was seen once. The chain is built from TRBV4-2 and TRBJ2-5; possibly TRBD1 for D (5 bases). The CDR3 runs to 16 residues. Trimming took off 0 bases at V and 7 bases at J, with 18 bases between the two ends. The germline gives CDR1 LGHNA, CDR2 YNFKEQ. This CDR3 is CASSQDGAVRSLTQYF. Here the CDR3 DNA reads TGTGCCAGCAGCCAAGATGGGGCTGTTCGAAGCCTGACCCAGTACTTC.

The chain combines TRBV20-1 with TRBJ1-5; maybe TRBD1 (6 bases). V shed 2 bases and J shed 0 bases, with 8 bases lying between them. Germline CDR1 reads DFQATT; CDR2 reads SNEGSKA (reference sequence). This CDR3 contains 14 residues. The CDR3 loop is CSARTGASNQPQHF. As DNA, the CDR3 is TGCAGTGCTAGAACGGGGGCTAGCAATCAGCCCCAGCATTTT.

This clonotype was counted a single time. The chain links TRBV20-1 to TRBJ2-7; D ambiguous. Germline values: CDR1 DFQATT, CDR2 SNEGSKA (reference sequence). V gave up 3 bases and J gave up 6 bases, with 9 bases separating them. The length of the CDR3 is 11 residues. CDR3 in amino acids: CSASVGGEQYF. Written as DNA, the CDR3 is TGCAGTGCTAGCGTAGGTGGCGAGCAGTACTTC.

This clonotype has just a few counts. This chain connects TRBV20-1 to TRBJ1-4, with 10 bases identical to TRBD1. The germline V gene encodes CDR1 DFQATT and CDR2 SNEGSKA (reference sequence). Unmatched junction bases numbered 7, after V lost 6 bases and J lost 6 bases. This CDR3 comprises 14 residues. This CDR3 reads CSATGTGDDEKLFF. CDR3 nucleotides: TGCAGTGCGACAGGGACAGGGGACGATGAAAAACTGTTTTTT.

This sequence joins TRBV7-9 and TRBJ1-2; D is uncertain. V lost 4 bases to trimming and J lost 3 bases, with 3 bases between them. CDR3 size: 11 residues. Germline CDR1 SEHNR, CDR2 FQNEAQ (reference sequence). CDR3: CASSSYYGYTF. The CDR3 region has the DNA TGTGCCAGCAGCTCATACTATGGCTACACCTTC.

V is TRBV4-1 and J is TRBJ2-1; 13 bases are a match to TRBD2. Germline CDR1 MGHRA, CDR2 YSYEKL. The J segment lost 10 bases and the V segment lost 3 bases, leaving 6 bases of the junction unmatched. CDR3 length: 15 amino acids. The CDR3 bases are TGCGCCAGCAGCCACGGACTAGCGGGAGTATGGGAGCAGTTCTTC. This translates into CASSHGLAGVWEQFF.

Only a few counts were recorded for this clonotype. The chain links TRBV5-8 to TRBJ2-3, with 9 bases aligning to TRBD2. Germline assignment: CDR1 SGHTS and CDR2 YDEGEE. The CDR3 consists of 14 residues. The J segment lost 4 bases and the V segment lost 4 bases, leaving 4 bases of the junction unmatched. The CDR3 DNA sequence: TGTGCCAGCAGCGTAGCGGGAGTGGCAGATACGCAGTATTTT. Its translation: CASSVAGVADTQYF.

This clonotype has a handful of counts. The chain uses TRBV11-1 and TRBJ2-1; D might be TRBD2 (6 bases). Trimming removed 1 base at V and 3 bases at J, with 13 bases between. Germline CDR1 SGHAT, CDR2 FQDESV (reference sequence). This CDR3 contains 16 residues. The CDR3 DNA sequence: TGTGCCAGCAGCTTAGGTGGGAGGAGCTACTACAATGAGCAGTTCTTC. Translating it yields CASSLGGRSYYNEQFF.

The gene calls are TRBV5-1 and TRBJ1-1; D is perhaps TRBD1 (5 bases). From germline, CDR1 is SGHRS and CDR2 YFSETQ. This CDR3 has 14 residues. Trimming cost V 4 bases and J 0 bases, with 10 bases left between them. DNA of the CDR3: TGCGCCAGCAGCGACCAGGGCTTGAACACTGAAGCTTTCTTT. Encoded protein: CASSDQGLNTEAFF.

The table lists this clonotype with a count of one. Here the CDR3 reads CASSYRNTEAFF. In nucleotides, the CDR3 is TGTGCCAGCAGTTACAGGAACACTGAAGCTTTCTTT. The rearrangement joins TRBV6-5 to TRBJ1-1; D is uncertain. Trimming removed 2 bases at V and 1 base at J, with 2 bases between. The CDR3 sequence is 12 residues long. Germline V gene lookup returns CDR1 MNHEY and CDR2 SVGAGI.

This clonotype occurred a few times. The V and J genes are TRBV6-1 and TRBJ2-5; D is possibly TRBD1 (5 bases). Germline V lookup: CDR1 MNHNS, CDR2 SASEGT. Trimming cost V 8 bases and J 9 bases, with 34 bases left between them. CDR3 length equals 18 residues. The CDR3 nucleotides are TGTGCCAGCGGCAGCCTCAACCCGACGACAGTTATAGGGTTTTCCCAGTACTTC. Its protein is CASGSLNPTTVIGFSQYF.

This clonotype has only a few counts. The chain links TRBV20-1 to TRBJ1-5, with TRBD1 identical over 9 bases. Germline assignment: CDR1 DFQATT and CDR2 SNEGSKA (reference sequence). The CDR3 extends over 15 amino acids. Germline trimming cut 1 base from V and 6 bases from J; bases unmatched to any gene: 7. For the CDR3, the DNA is TGCAGTGCTAGAGCCCGGACAGGGGCGGGTCAGCCCCAGCATTTT. This codes for CSARARTGAGQPQHF.

This clonotype is medium-sized by share. The V call is TRBV2, the J call TRBJ1-6; D ambiguous. The CDR3 totals 16 residues. V was pared by 4 bases and J by 9 bases, with 19 bases between. In germline, CDR1 is SNHLY, CDR2 FYNNEI. The CDR3: CASSAISPGFRSPLHF. In DNA, the CDR3 is TGTGCCAGCAGTGCAATCTCCCCAGGTTTCCGTTCACCCCTCCACTTT.

This chain links TRBV6-2 or TRBV6-3 with TRBJ2-3; D perhaps matches TRBD1 (5 bases). V was cut by 0 bases and J by 3 bases, with 13 bases left in between. This CDR3 contains 16 residues. From germline, CDR1 is MNHEY and CDR2 SVGEGT. CDR3 sequence reads: CASSYSNRLGTDTQYF. Here the CDR3 DNA reads TGTGCCAGCAGTTACTCGAACAGGTTGGGGACAGATACGCAGTATTTT.

This chain links TRBV7-2 with TRBJ2-7; D is uncertain. CDR3 length: 13 amino acids. V shed 5 bases and J shed 6 bases, with 14 bases lying between them. The germline V gene has CDR1 SGHTA and CDR2 FQGNSA. The CDR3 DNA is TGTGCCAGCAGCCTCCTAGGTATTTTCGAGCAGTACTTC. Its protein is CASSLLGIFEQYF.

This clonotype was seen a handful of times. The gene calls are TRBV20-1 and TRBJ1-2, with 9 bases identical to TRBD1. Per germline, CDR1 DFQATT and CDR2 SNEGSKA (reference sequence). Trimming cost V 6 bases and J 7 bases; bases outside gene matches: 9. CDR3 length equals 13 residues. The DNA for the CDR3 is TGCAGTGCCAGGGGACAGGGCTCGGGTGGCTACACCTTC. Translation: CSARGQGSGGYTF.

By proportion, this clonotype is medium-sized (0.01 to 0.1%). The chain couples TRBV27 to TRBJ2-1, with TRBD1 identical over 8 bases. This CDR3 comprises 13 residues. Germline V gives CDR1 MNHEY, CDR2 SMNVEV (reference sequence). V was pared by 6 bases and J by 8 bases, with 6 bases of the junction left unmatched. The chain's CDR3 is CASRRTGYDEQFF. The CDR3 region has the DNA TGTGCCAGCAGAAGGACAGGGTACGATGAGCAGTTCTTC.

V is TRBV7-9 and J is TRBJ2-5; D unclear. Germline V lookup: CDR1 SEHNR, CDR2 FQNEAQ (reference sequence). CDR3 size: 14 residues. V was trimmed by 4 bases and J by 7 bases, leaving 16 bases between them. The CDR3 nucleotides are TGTGCCAGCAGCTCCCCACGGTTTTTGGGGACCCAGTACTTC. This gives the protein CASSSPRFLGTQYF.

In its sample, this clonotype was seen a few times. V gene TRBV24-1 combines with J gene TRBJ2-2, with D possibly matching TRBD2 (7 bases). Between the trimmed V and J ends, which lost 6 bases and 1 base, there was a span of 11 bases. Germline CDR1 KGHDR, CDR2 SFDVKD. This CDR3 comprises 15 residues. In DNA form, the CDR3 reads TGTGCCACCAGTCGGGGGGCCCTGAACACCGGGGAGCTGTTTTTT. It encodes CATSRGALNTGELFF.

The chain couples TRBV20-1 to TRBJ2-7, with 8 bases identical to TRBD2. With 0 bases clipped from V and 3 bases from J, the junction kept 7 bases outside the gene matches. CDR3 length: 15 amino acids. Germline CDR1 and CDR2: DFQATT and SNEGSKA (reference sequence). CDR3 sequence: CSARDPSGGVYEQYF. The CDR3 DNA sequence: TGCAGTGCTAGAGATCCCTCGGGAGGGGTCTACGAGCAGTACTTC.

This chain uses TRBV11-2 with TRBJ2-1; TRBD2 matches at 11 bases. Per the germline V gene, CDR1 is SGHAT and CDR2 is FQNNGV. J lost 5 bases, V lost 3 bases, and 6 bases had no gene match. CDR3 length equals 16 residues. Here the CDR3 DNA reads TGTGCCAGCAGCTTGGTACCGGGACTAGCGGACAATGAGCAGTTCTTC. It specifies CASSLVPGLADNEQFF. The full variable domain, with the rest looked up from reference TRBV11-2 and TRBJ2-1, is EAGVAQSPRYKIIEKRQSVAFWCNPISGHATLYWYQQILGQGPKLLIQFQNNGVVDDSQLPKDRFSAERLKGVDSTLKIQPAKLEDSAVYLCASSLVPGLADNEQFFGPGTRLTVL.

The table lists this clonotype with a count of one. The CDR3 spells CASSPEGTSGNTIYF. CDR3 DNA sequence: TGTGCCAGCAGCCCAGAGGGGACCTCTGGAAACACCATATATTTT. The chain is built from TRBV11-2 and TRBJ1-3; a weak D match, TRBD1 (5 bases). Deletions cut 5 bases from V and 0 bases from J, with 11 bases between. This CDR3 is 15 amino acids long. Germline V gene lookup returns CDR1 SGHAT and CDR2 FQNNGV.

This clonotype has only a few counts. CDR3 region: CASSTGQGYEKLFF. CDR3 DNA: TGTGCCAGCAGCACGGGACAGGGGTATGAAAAACTGTTTTTT. V is TRBV7-8 and J is TRBJ1-4; 10 bases agree with TRBD1. This CDR3 has 14 residues. In germline, CDR1 is SGHVS, CDR2 FQNEAQ. J was trimmed by 6 bases and V by 5 bases; bases with no gene match: 3.

J is TRBJ2-5 and V is TRBV20-1; possibly TRBD1 or TRBD2 for D (5 bases each). The germline V gene has CDR1 DFQATT and CDR2 SNEGSKA (reference sequence). The CDR3 is 13 amino acids. Trimming left V 6 bases short and J 1 base short, with 12 bases between. DNA of the CDR3: TGCAGTGCGGGTTGGGGGACCCAAGAGACCCAGTACTTC. Translated: CSAGWGTQETQYF.

This clonotype was detected once. For the CDR3, the DNA is TGTGCCAGCAGCTGGACCGGGACAGGGGGCGGGAAGCAGTACTTC. Its translation is CASSWTGTGGGKQYF. The rearrangement uses TRBV5-4 and TRBJ2-7, with 12 bases aligning to TRBD1. Germline CDR1 is SGHNT and CDR2 is YYREEE (reference sequence). The ends lost 3 bases at V and 8 bases at J; junction bases unmatched: 9. This CDR3 is 15 amino acids long.